This TCR beta chain appears in the sequencing data of a study of blood T cell repertoires in COVID-19. Study summary: Samples of COVID-19 (acute and convalescent) were obtained from the United States, Italy and Spain. PBMCs, B-cell-depleted T cells, or T cells provided the cDNA or gDNA that made up the material.

As processed by the authors: The authors estimated nucleated cell counts from reference gene primer amplification. The repertoire was sequenced with immunoSEQ multiplex PCR; TCRdb's copy has only in-frame clones and lacks some. That table supplies the V and J calls and clone size; D and trimming were determined from the DNA. The sample carries 75,000 to 90,000 clones, less than 85% recorded once. CDR1 and CDR2 from the germline V gene are SGDLS and YYNGEE. V was cut by 4 bases and J by 0 bases, with 11 bases left in between. CDR3 size: 15 residues. The chain carries TRBV9 and TRBJ1-3; the D is unclear. The sample comprised peripheral blood. This TCR was sampled from a woman aged 70-85 years with acute or convalescent COVID-19. The CDR3 sequence: CASSLTGASGNTIYF. CDR3 DNA: TGTGCCAGCAGCCTTACGGGTGCCTCTGGAAACACCATATATTTT.